This TCR beta chain was documented in a study of T-cell reconstitution after alpha-beta-depleted transplantation in children. Study results and limitations: Reported findings indicate that, about two months after transplant, alpha-beta T cells came from several hundred expanded clones, which were derived from non-depleted graft cells.

As to this clonotype: Its antigen is unknown. Germline is not matched at one junction end, which may reflect a read error.

The CDR3 runs to 14 residues. Germline V gene sequence: CDR1 MNHNS, CDR2 SASEGT. Preparing the TCRbeta library involved the use of unique molecular identifiers. Using its own MiXCR run on the PCR reads, TCRdb lists one record per CDR3 protein. This sample has 550,000 to 800,000 distinct CDR3 sequences, with about an eighth found just once. The sequence derives from a girl aged 2 to 9 with congenital amegakaryocytic thrombocytopenia, due to receive a stem cell transplant. The specimen comprised PBMCs, sampled before TCRalphabeta/CD19-depleted stem cell transplant. The chain recombines TRBV6-1 with TRBJ2-6; D remains unclear. The CDR3 region has the DNA TGTGCCGGCAGTGACGACTCTGGGGCCAACGTCCTGACTTTC. It translates to CAGSDDSGANVLTF.